Below, 31 T cell receptor beta chains from the same sample are listed, as sequenced in a study of cytomegalovirus exposure and HLA in healthy donors. A multiplex PCR was run with 60 Vbeta primers and 13 Jbeta primers. The repertoire was sequenced with immunoSEQ multiplex PCR; TCRdb's copy has only in-frame clones and lacks some. The sample carries 150,000 or so clones, around three quarters recorded once. The sequenced sample consisted of PBMCs. The source of these receptors is a man in his forties or fifties in good health and CMV-seronegative.

The chain has TRBV28 and TRBJ2-2; 8 nucleotides match TRBD2. The CDR3 sequence is 17 residues long. Germline lookup yields CDR1 MDHEN and CDR2 SYDVKM. The V segment lost 9 bases and the J segment 2 bases; nucleotides outside the gene matches: 14. In nucleotides, the CDR3 is TGTGCCAGTCGACACATAGCGGGACTAGTAAACACCGGGGAGCTGTTTTTT. Its protein is CASRHIAGLVNTGELFF.

The chain links TRBV5-1 to TRBJ2-1, with 7 positions matching TRBD1. Germline loops: CDR1 SGHRS, CDR2 YFSETQ. Trimming cost V 0 bases and J 5 bases; bases outside gene matches: 14. CDR3 length: 18 residues. The CDR3 spells CASSLAFSDRVNHNEQFF. The DNA for the CDR3 is TGCGCCAGCAGCTTGGCCTTCAGCGACAGGGTCAATCACAATGAGCAGTTCTTC.

This rearrangement joins TRBV18 to TRBJ2-3, with D uncertain. Looked up from germline, CDR1 is KGHSH and CDR2 is LQKENI. Trimming took 6 bases from V and 5 from J, leaving 18 bases between them. CDR3 size: 15 residues. CDR3 amino acids: CASSPAASGLDTQYF. CDR3 nucleotides: TGTGCCAGCTCTCCCGCGGCTAGTGGCCTAGATACGCAGTATTTT.

V and J are TRBV5-4 and TRBJ2-1; 9 bases align to TRBD1. Germline trimming cut 4 bases from V and 4 bases from J; bases unmatched to any gene: 6. The V gene's germline CDR1 is SGHNT and CDR2 YYREEE (reference sequence). CDR3 length: 15 residues. As DNA, the CDR3 is TGTGCCAGCAGCCCGACCGGGACAGGGTACAATGAGCAGTTCTTC. Amino acids: CASSPTGTGYNEQFF.

This chain connects TRBV27 to TRBJ2-2; weak D call: TRBD2 (6 bases). V lost 8 bases and J 7 bases, leaving 11 bases between the germline ends. The V gene's germline CDR1 is MNHEY and CDR2 SMNVEV (reference sequence). This CDR3 is 12 amino acids long. Here the CDR3 reads CASGGLIGELFF. CDR3 in DNA: TGTGCCAGCGGGGGGTTGATCGGGGAGCTGTTTTTT.

The chain carries TRBV7-9 and TRBJ1-1; D gene unclear. Germline CDR1 SEHNR, CDR2 FQNEAQ (reference sequence). The CDR3 runs to 11 residues. V lost 5 bases to trimming and J lost 3 bases, with 4 bases between them. The CDR3 region has the DNA TGTGCCAGCAGCCCCGACACTGAAGCTTTCTTT. The encoded protein is CASSPDTEAFF.

The chain couples TRBV5-4 to TRBJ1-2; weak D call: TRBD1 (6 bases). V was trimmed by 0 bases and J by 4 bases, leaving 10 bases between them. This CDR3 spans 14 amino acids. Germline loops: CDR1 SGHNT, CDR2 YYREEE (reference sequence). The CDR3 DNA sequence: TGTGCCAGCAGCTTGGGCCCAGGGGCCTATGGCTACACCTTC. As protein: CASSLGPGAYGYTF.

V is TRBV11-3 and J is TRBJ2-2, with D perhaps matching TRBD2 (5 bases). Germline V gene sequence: CDR1 SGHNT, CDR2 YENEEA. The CDR3 length is 13 residues. V dropped 5 bases and J dropped 10 bases, with 14 bases sitting between them. CDR3 bases: TGTGCCAGCAGCCCCACGGCGCGGGCGGAGCTGTTTTTT. Translated: CASSPTARAELFF.

The chain links TRBV11-2 to TRBJ2-1; D is possibly TRBD1 (6 bases). The germline V and J ends were trimmed by 5 bases and 6 bases, with 14 bases remaining between them. The germline CDR1 and CDR2 sequences are SGHAT and FQNNGV. The CDR3 has 14 residues. The CDR3 coding sequence is TGTGCCAGCAGCCTTAGTACAGGGCCCAATGAGCAGTTCTTC. Its translation is CASSLSTGPNEQFF.

This clone turned up a few times. The rearrangement links TRBV6-4 to TRBJ2-3; 10 bases align to TRBD1. Germline V gene sequence: CDR1 MRHNA, CDR2 SNTAGT. There are 16 residues in the CDR3. The ends lost 2 bases at V and 2 bases at J; junction bases unmatched: 4. Written as DNA, the CDR3 is TGTGCCAGCAGTGACGGGACAGGGGAACCCACAGATACGCAGTATTTT. This codes for CASSDGTGEPTDTQYF.

V usage is TRBV7-8 and J usage is TRBJ2-2; 7 nucleotides agree with TRBD1. Germline assignment: CDR1 SGHVS and CDR2 FQNEAQ. The length of the CDR3 is 15 residues. The junction had 7 bases not matched to a gene; V was cut back by 5 bases and J by 4 bases. This CDR3 reads CASSGYAGGTGELFF. CDR3 bases: TGTGCCAGCAGCGGTTACGCAGGGGGCACCGGGGAGCTGTTTTTT.

The rearrangement uses TRBV19 and TRBJ1-3, with unresolved D. Germline CDR1 is LNHDA and CDR2 is SQIVND (reference sequence). Trimming took off 3 bases at V and 0 bases at J, with 9 bases between the two ends. The CDR3 is made up of 15 amino acids. The CDR3 sequence is CASSIKLASGNTIYF. DNA of the CDR3: TGTGCCAGTAGTATCAAACTAGCCTCTGGAAACACCATATATTTT.

This clone came up a few times. V is TRBV2 and J is TRBJ2-7, with a tentative D call TRBD1 (5 bases). CDR3 size: 14 residues. CDR1 and CDR2 (germline): SNHLY, FYNNEI. The V end was cut by 7 bases, the J end by 5 bases, with 18 bases between. In nucleotides, the CDR3 is TGTGCCAGCAATGCCAGGGTCCCCTCGGACGAGCAGTACGTC. Translation: CASNARVPSDEQYV.

The rearrangement links TRBV5-6 to TRBJ2-3, with 11 bases identical to TRBD2. The V gene's germline CDR1 is SGHDT and CDR2 YYEEEE. This CDR3 has 17 amino acids. Trimming cost V 2 bases and J 4 bases; bases outside gene matches: 9. In nucleotides, the CDR3 is TGTGCCAGCAGCTTCAGTCTAGCGGGAGGAGGGCCAGATACGCAGTATTTT. It yields the protein CASSFSLAGGGPDTQYF.

The chain couples TRBV11-2 to TRBJ2-6, with a weak D call TRBD1 (6 bases). Per the germline V gene, CDR1 is SGHAT and CDR2 is FQNNGV. With 4 bases removed from V and 4 bases from J, the gap between germline ends came to 14 bases. This CDR3 spans 16 amino acids. Here the CDR3 DNA reads TGTGCCAGCAGCTCTTTGCAGGGGCCCGGGGCCAACGTCCTGACTTTC. Its protein product is CASSSLQGPGANVLTF.

The CDR3 sequence is CASSLLQINQPQHF. The CDR3 DNA reads TGTGCCAGCAGCTTACTACAGATCAATCAGCCCCAGCATTTT. The genes are TRBV7-3 and TRBJ1-5; D call uncertain. The CDR3 totals 14 residues. Trimming removed 2 bases at V and 3 bases at J, with 8 bases between. Germline V CDR1 and CDR2: SGHTA, FQGTGA.

This chain links TRBV18 with TRBJ1-1, with no clear D. The germline gives CDR1 KGHSH, CDR2 LQKENI. The CDR3 covers 15 residues. V was shortened by 3 bases and J by 1 base, with 12 bases between the two germline ends. The CDR3, as DNA: TGTGCCAGCTCACCCTTAGAGCCTTCGAACACTGAAGCTTTCTTT. This codes for CASSPLEPSNTEAFF.

The rearrangement joins TRBV5-6 to TRBJ2-2; TRBD1 is a possible D gene (7 bases). The V end lost 4 bases, the J end lost 3 bases, and 19 bases lay between the germline ends. Germline values: CDR1 SGHDT, CDR2 YYEEEE. This CDR3 contains 17 residues. CDR3 DNA sequence: TGTGCCAGCAGCCCCCGGATCAGGGGGACTTACACCGGGGAGCTGTTTTTT. Its translation: CASSPRIRGTYTGELFF.

This clone was seen a handful of times. The chain combines TRBV5-5 with TRBJ1-1; the D gene is possibly TRBD1 (5 bases). The CDR3 runs 13 residues. Trimming removed 1 base at V and 3 bases at J, with 7 bases between. Germline V gene sequence: CDR1 SGHKS, CDR2 YYEKEE (reference sequence). CDR3 DNA sequence: TGTGCCAGCAGCTTGATAGGGGACACTGAAGCTTTCTTT. This translates into CASSLIGDTEAFF.

This clone was recorded once. The chain recombines TRBV27 with TRBJ1-6, with D tentatively TRBD1 (6 bases). The V and J ends lost 4 bases and 7 bases respectively, with 11 bases between them. Germline V gene lookup returns CDR1 MNHEY and CDR2 SMNVEV (reference sequence). The CDR3 spans 14 residues. The CDR3 DNA follows: TGTGCCAGCAGTTACAGGGCCACCAATTCACCCCTCCACTTT. This sequence encodes CASSYRATNSPLHF.

V and J are TRBV7-9 and TRBJ2-1; D call uncertain. The CDR3 has 15 amino acids. Germline V gene data show CDR1 as SEHNR and CDR2 as FQNEAQ (reference sequence). The V gene lost 2 bases and the J gene lost 8 bases, with 16 bases spanning the gap. The CDR3 bases are TGTGCCAGCAGCTTAACCGGTATTAGTCTCGATGAGCAGTTCTTC. It yields the protein CASSLTGISLDEQFF.

The chain couples TRBV19 to TRBJ1-5; 9 bases fit TRBD1. V shed 7 bases, J shed 5 bases, and the junction held 6 bases outside the gene matches. Germline V gives CDR1 LNHDA, CDR2 SQIVND (reference sequence). This CDR3 has 14 residues. This CDR3 is CASKKGQGDQPQHF. As DNA, the CDR3 is TGTGCCAGTAAAAAGGGACAGGGCGATCAGCCCCAGCATTTT.

The rearrangement joins TRBV28 to TRBJ2-5; 12 bases agree with TRBD1. The CDR3 consists of 15 residues. Germline-derived CDR1 and CDR2 are MDHEN and SYDVKM. The V and J ends lost 3 bases and 5 bases, in that order; junction bases with no gene match: 4. The DNA of the CDR3 is TGTGCCAGCAGTTTGGGGACAGGGGGCCACGAGACCCAGTACTTC. As protein: CASSLGTGGHETQYF.

The V and J genes are TRBV6-5 and TRBJ1-6; D gene uncertain. This CDR3 comprises 12 residues. From germline, CDR1 is MNHEY and CDR2 SVGAGI. V lost 7 bases to trimming and J lost 9 bases, with 10 bases between them. The CDR3 spells CASKRLLSPLHF. In DNA, the CDR3 is TGTGCCAGCAAGAGACTACTTTCACCCCTCCACTTT.

This clone appeared once. The genes are TRBV5-6 and TRBJ1-3; no clear D gene. V was pared by 2 bases and J by 4 bases, with 7 bases between. Germline CDR1 is SGHDT and CDR2 is YYEEEE. The CDR3 loop spans 13 amino acids. CDR3: CASSFGEGNTIYF. CDR3 in DNA: TGTGCCAGCAGCTTCGGGGAGGGAAACACCATATATTTT.

The gene calls are TRBV11-3 and TRBJ2-2, with a tentative D call TRBD1 (5 bases). V lost 8 bases and J lost 4, with 11 bases in between. The CDR3 is 13 amino acids. Germline V CDR1 and CDR2: SGHNT, YENEEA. The DNA for the CDR3 is TGTGCCAGCGGGGCAGATCTCACCGGGGAGCTGTTTTTT. Amino acid sequence: CASGADLTGELFF.

The gene calls are TRBV7-9 and TRBJ2-1; 9 bases line up with TRBD2. The CDR3 has 16 amino acids. The V segment lost 4 bases and the J segment 0 bases; nucleotides outside the gene matches: 4. The germline gives CDR1 SEHNR, CDR2 FQNEAQ (reference sequence). This CDR3 reads CASSSFSGSSYNEQFF. The CDR3, as DNA: TGTGCCAGCAGCTCCTTTAGCGGGAGCTCCTACAATGAGCAGTTCTTC.

The V and J genes are TRBV28 and TRBJ2-1; TRBD1 is a possible D gene (7 bases). The length of the CDR3 is 13 residues. V was shortened by 2 bases and J by 6 bases, with 8 bases between the two germline ends. Germline V gene lookup returns CDR1 MDHEN and CDR2 SYDVKM. CDR3 bases: TGTGCCAGCAGTTTACAGGGGGGCAATGAGCAGTTCTTC. Its protein product is CASSLQGGNEQFF. The whole variable domain, remainder taken from reference TRBV28 and TRBJ2-1, is DVKVTQSSRYLVKRTGEKVFLECVQDMDHENMFWYRQDPGLGLRLIYFSYDVKMKEKGDIPEGYSVSREKKERFSLILESASTNQTSMYLCASSLQGGNEQFFGPGTRLTVL.

The chain is built from TRBV7-2 and TRBJ1-4; 7 nucleotides agree with TRBD1. Germline assignment: CDR1 SGHTA and CDR2 FQGNSA. Unmatched junction bases numbered 2, after V lost 0 bases and J lost 4 bases. This CDR3 region has 15 residues. CDR3 amino acids: CASSLAGTDNEKLFF. Here the CDR3 DNA reads TGTGCCAGCAGCTTAGCGGGGACAGATAATGAAAAACTGTTTTTT.

This chain's CDR3 is CASGGQGMDYGYTF. The CDR3 coding sequence is TGTGCCAGCGGGGGACAGGGAATGGACTATGGCTACACCTTC. The V gene is TRBV6-6, the J gene TRBJ1-2, with 9 bases matching TRBD1. CDR1 MNHNY and CDR2 SVGAGI come from the germline V gene (reference sequence). Trimming cost V 8 bases and J 3 bases; bases outside gene matches: 7. This CDR3 contains 14 residues.

Concerning this clone itself: At one boundary the junction diverges from the germline segment, which might be a read error. V usage is TRBV19 and J usage is TRBJ1-2; 9 bases map to TRBD1. This CDR3 is 11 amino acids long. The germline V gene has CDR1 LNHDA and CDR2 SQIVND (reference sequence). CDR3 loop: CASSMDRGPGF. For the CDR3, the DNA is TGTGCCAGTAGTATGGACAGGGGCCCAGGCTTC.